The source of this T cell receptor (beta chain) is a study of post-analysis software for immune sequencing data. This clonotype was observed at least ten times. The antigen is not known. V trimming: 0 bases; J trimming: 3 bases; junction bases outside the gene matches: 1. This CDR3 region has 15 residues. Germline CDR1 SGHTA, CDR2 FQGNSA. Study-wide findings and caveats: Roughly 5 TRBV segments, TRBV5-6, TRBV5-1 and TRBV20-1 among them, were found more frequent in patients than controls.

Prepared TCR beta cDNA libraries contained unique molecular identifiers. Yield was some 540,000 cDNA molecules from approximately 0.95 to 9.8 million T cells. In TCRdb, the PCR reads were re-called with MiXCR into one record per CDR3 protein. The data show some 240,000 distinct CDR3 sequences, 30% to 45% seen once. This clonotype was obtained from a girl aged 10 to 17 with multiple sclerosis. The chain combines TRBV7-2 with TRBJ2-4; 8 positions agree with TRBD1. Sequences were obtained from blood. The CDR3 nucleotides read TGTGCCAGCAGCTTAGCACAGGGGGGCAAAAACATTCAGTACTTC. Amino acid sequence: CASSLAQGGKNIQYF.